The 30 T cell receptor beta chains presented below share a single source sample, sequenced in a study of lymphopenia after photon versus proton radiotherapy. Using immunoSEQ multiplex PCR, the repertoire was profiled, and TCRdb retains in-frame clones only, with some absent. The sample has tens of thousands of clones, approximately 83% seen once. This specimen was peripheral blood, taken from a patient treated with photon-based radiotherapy. These receptor sequences come from a man aged 35-49 years with gastric cancer.

The rearrangement links TRBV5-1 to TRBJ2-4; 12 bases agree with TRBD1. Germline lookup yields CDR1 SGHRS and CDR2 YFSETQ. The CDR3 contains 15 residues. V dropped 6 bases and J dropped 7; count of bases not matched to a gene: 8. CDR3 DNA: TGCGCCAGCAATACCGGGACAGGGGGCGCCAACATTCAGTACTTC. Residues: CASNTGTGGANIQYF.

This chain links TRBV25-1 with TRBJ2-1; 15 bases fit TRBD2. CDR1 and CDR2 from the germline V gene are MGHDK and SYGVNS. The CDR3 consists of 18 residues. After removal of 5 bases from V and 6 bases from J, the junction contained 11 bases not matched to a gene. The DNA of the CDR3 is TGTGCCAGCAGTCATGAGGGGACTAGCGGGGGGCCTGGCAATGAGCAGTTCTTC. This translates into CASSHEGTSGGPGNEQFF.

This chain uses TRBV5-4 with TRBJ2-5; 7 bases are a match to TRBD1. Per the germline V gene, CDR1 is SGHNT and CDR2 is YYREEE (reference sequence). CDR3 length: 16 amino acids. V lost 0 bases and J lost 5; bases outside the gene matches: 10. The CDR3 here is CASSLDPGQSRETQYF. In DNA form, the CDR3 reads TGTGCCAGCAGCTTGGATCCGGGACAGTCCAGGGAGACCCAGTACTTC.

The V and J genes are TRBV11-2 and TRBJ2-5; 9 bases align to TRBD1. This CDR3 comprises 13 residues. Unmatched junction bases numbered 1, after V lost 5 bases and J lost 3 bases. Germline-derived CDR1 and CDR2 are SGHAT and FQNNGV. For the CDR3, the DNA is TGTGCCAGCAGCAGGGACAGGGAAGAGACCCAGTACTTC. This encodes CASSRDREETQYF.

In the case of this clone: At one boundary the junction diverges from the germline segment, which might be a read error. The chain has TRBV19 and TRBJ2-7; the match to TRBD1 covers 9 bases. From germline, CDR1 is LNHDA and CDR2 SQIVND (reference sequence). The CDR3 contains 15 residues. The CDR3 DNA reads TGTGCCAGTAAACGTTGGGACAGGGACTCCTCCGAGCAGTACTTC. The encoded protein is CASKRWDRDSSEQYF. Full variable domain (outside the CDR3, taken from reference TRBV19 and TRBJ2-7): DGGITQSPKYLFRKEGQNVTLSCEQNLNHDAMYWYRQDPGQGLRLIYYSQIVNDFQKGDIAEGYSVSREKKESFPLTVTSAQKNPTAFYLCASKRWDRDSSEQYFGPGTRLTVT.

This chain joins TRBV9 and TRBJ1-4; TRBD1 might be the D (5 bases). Germline loops: CDR1 SGDLS, CDR2 YYNGEE. Trimming took off 4 bases at V and 7 bases at J, with 17 bases between the two ends. This CDR3 region has 15 residues. The CDR3 reads CASSSRVGQGEKLFF. In nucleotides, the CDR3 is TGTGCCAGCAGCTCCCGGGTGGGGCAGGGTGAAAAACTGTTTTTT.

The chain joins TRBV7-6 to TRBJ2-1, with D possibly being TRBD2 (5 bases). V shed 5 bases and J shed 4 bases, with 9 bases lying between them. This CDR3 spans 13 amino acids. The germline CDR1 and CDR2 sequences are SGHVS and FNYEAQ. CDR3 DNA: TGTGCCAGCAGCCCCGGGGTTTACAATGAGCAGTTCTTC. This gives the protein CASSPGVYNEQFF.

The chain recombines TRBV4-3 with TRBJ2-2; 7 nucleotides agree with TRBD2. This CDR3 is built from 14 residues. Germline V gene data show CDR1 as LGHNA and CDR2 as YSLEER. V gave up 0 bases and J gave up 5 bases; unmatched junction bases: 0. CDR3 DNA sequence: TGCGCCAGCAGCCAAGAGGGGGGGACCGGGGAGCTGTTTTTT. Translated, it gives CASSQEGGTGELFF.

In DNA, the CDR3 is TGTGCCAGCAGCCCGGACAGCTCCTACGAGCAGTACTTC. Its translation: CASSPDSSYEQYF. This sequence joins TRBV11-1 and TRBJ2-7, with D maybe TRBD1 (6 bases). Germline lookup yields CDR1 SGHAT and CDR2 FQDESV (reference sequence). The germline V and J ends were trimmed by 5 bases and 0 bases, with 8 bases remaining between them. This CDR3 region has 13 residues.

The chain is built from TRBV4-3 and TRBJ2-7, with a tentative D call TRBD2 (6 bases). Germline assignment: CDR1 LGHNA and CDR2 YSLEER. V was trimmed by 1 base and J by 2 bases, leaving 12 bases between them. CDR3 length: 15 residues. The CDR3 spells CASSQAPGGTYEQYF. The CDR3 DNA is TGCGCCAGCAGCCAAGCCCCGGGCGGGACCTACGAGCAGTACTTC.

J is TRBJ2-4 and V is TRBV18, with TRBD1 identical over 7 bases. Germline assignment: CDR1 KGHSH and CDR2 LQKENI. With 3 bases clipped from V and 2 bases from J, the junction kept 10 bases outside the gene matches. The CDR3 loop spans 17 amino acids. CDR3 amino acids: CASSPPNRGLSKNIQYF. CDR3 nucleotide sequence: TGTGCCAGCTCACCGCCGAACAGGGGTCTATCCAAAAACATTCAGTACTTC.

The chain has TRBV5-4 and TRBJ1-1, with unresolved D. V lost 4 bases and J lost 4, with 14 bases in between. Germline V gene data show CDR1 as SGHNT and CDR2 as YYREEE (reference sequence). This CDR3 contains 14 residues. The CDR3 here is CASSPVSDLTEAFF. As DNA, the CDR3 is TGTGCCAGCAGCCCGGTTTCGGATCTCACTGAAGCTTTCTTT.

The chain carries TRBV6-1 and TRBJ1-2, with 11 bases identical to TRBD1. The CDR3 totals 16 residues. CDR1 is MNHNS and CDR2 is SASEGT in the germline V gene. The ends lost 3 bases at V and 4 bases at J; junction bases unmatched: 7. The CDR3 region is CASSDAGQGGSYGYTF. The DNA for the CDR3 is TGTGCCAGCAGTGACGCGGGACAGGGGGGTAGCTATGGCTACACCTTC.

This clone was counted once. This chain connects TRBV5-5 to TRBJ2-5; a weak D match, TRBD2 (5 bases). Looked up from germline, CDR1 is SGHKS and CDR2 is YYEKEE (reference sequence). CDR3 length: 14 residues. The V gene lost 4 bases and the J gene lost 3 bases, with 13 bases spanning the gap. CDR3 in DNA: TGTGCCAGCAGCCCACGAGGGTCCGAAGAGACCCAGTACTTC. This codes for CASSPRGSEETQYF.

The chain carries TRBV9 and TRBJ2-5; perhaps TRBD2 as D (7 bases). CDR3 size: 15 residues. Trimming pared 3 bases from V and 1 base from J, leaving 13 bases between. CDR1 and CDR2 (germline): SGDLS, YYNGEE. For the CDR3, the DNA is TGTGCCAGCAGCGCCGAGGGGGGGTTCCAAGAGACCCAGTACTTC. It codes for CASSAEGGFQETQYF.

This clone was observed once. The CDR3 reads CASSPPAQIIGQFF. The CDR3 region has the DNA TGTGCCAGCAGCCCCCCCGCCCAGATTATAGGGCAGTTCTTC. The chain uses TRBV7-9 and TRBJ2-1; D is ambiguous. The CDR3 is made up of 14 amino acids. The germline gives CDR1 SEHNR, CDR2 FQNEAQ (reference sequence). V lost 5 bases and J lost 12, with 20 bases in between.

This rearrangement joins TRBV2 to TRBJ2-1, with TRBD1 identical over 8 bases. The J segment lost 9 bases and the V segment lost 9 bases, leaving 7 bases of the junction unmatched. Germline loops: CDR1 SNHLY, CDR2 FYNNEI. This CDR3 has 12 amino acids. CDR3 residues: CASYRGEVEQFF. CDR3 sequence (DNA): TGTGCCAGTTACAGGGGGGAGGTTGAGCAGTTCTTC.

This clone was counted once. V is TRBV19 and J is TRBJ1-5, with D hard to call. Between the trimmed V and J ends, which lost 10 bases and 4 bases, there was a span of 14 bases. Germline CDR1 and CDR2: LNHDA and SQIVND (reference sequence). This CDR3 is 13 amino acids long. The CDR3 DNA sequence: TGTGCCACCTTGGACCGCTGGAATCAGCCCCAGCATTTT. Translated: CATLDRWNQPQHF.

This clone has just one count. The CDR3 DNA reads as TGTGCCAGCAGAAGTCTTGGGTCAGGCTACACCTTC. Protein sequence: CASRSLGSGYTF. V is TRBV6-5 and J is TRBJ1-2; no firm D call. The V gene lost 6 bases and the J gene lost 8 bases, with 13 bases spanning the gap. CDR1 and CDR2 (germline): MNHEY, SVGAGI. The CDR3 extends over 12 amino acids.

V gene TRBV5-5 combines with J gene TRBJ2-2; D is possibly TRBD2 (7 bases). Trimming stripped 0 bases from V and 9 bases from J, with 9 bases between. This CDR3 comprises 13 residues. In germline, CDR1 is SGHKS, CDR2 YYEKEE (reference sequence). Here the CDR3 DNA reads TGTGCCAGCAGCTTGGGCGGGGGCCGGGAGCTGTTTTTT. This sequence encodes CASSLGGGRELFF.

This chain joins TRBV7-2 and TRBJ1-6; possibly TRBD1 for D (6 bases). V lost 5 bases, J lost 6 bases, and 20 bases lay in between. This CDR3 contains 17 residues. CDR1 and CDR2 (germline): SGHTA, FQGNSA. Written as DNA, the CDR3 is TGTGCCAGCAGCCCCGGGGGGGCAGGGTCTACTAATTCACCCCTCCACTTT. Translating it yields CASSPGGAGSTNSPLHF.

This clone appeared once. The V call is TRBV30, the J call TRBJ1-5; D is possibly TRBD1 (5 bases). Germline values: CDR1 GTSNPN, CDR2 SVGIG (reference sequence). V was trimmed by 0 bases and J by 3 bases, leaving 9 bases between them. The CDR3 runs 14 residues. CDR3 nucleotide sequence: TGTGCCTGGAGTGTTGGGGCCCCCAATCAGCCCCAGCATTTT. Protein product: CAWSVGAPNQPQHF.

This chain uses TRBV13 with TRBJ1-2, with a weak D call TRBD1 (5 bases). V shed 7 bases and J shed 2 bases, with 11 bases lying between them. CDR1 PRHDT and CDR2 FYEKMQ come from the germline V gene (reference sequence). The CDR3 runs 13 residues. CDR3: CASKPGGNYGYTF. In nucleotides, the CDR3 is TGTGCCAGCAAACCGGGGGGGAACTATGGCTACACCTTC. Full variable domain (missing parts from reference TRBV13 and TRBJ1-2): AAGVIQSPRHLIKEKRETATLKCYPIPRHDTVYWYQQGPGQDPQFLISFYEKMQSDKGSIPDRFSAQQFSDYHSELNMSSLELGDSALYFCASKPGGNYGYTFGSGTRLTVV.

The CDR3 region is CASSIGTGGEQETQYF. The CDR3, as DNA: TGTGCCAGTAGTATCGGGACAGGGGGCGAACAAGAGACCCAGTACTTC. The rearrangement joins TRBV19 to TRBJ2-5; TRBD1 agrees at 12 bases. The CDR3 covers 16 residues. V was pared by 3 bases and J by 2 bases, with 4 bases of the junction left unmatched. Germline assignment: CDR1 LNHDA and CDR2 SQIVND (reference sequence).

The chain combines TRBV6-1 with TRBJ2-5; a weak D match, TRBD1 (6 bases). Per germline, CDR1 MNHNS and CDR2 SASEGT. V was shortened by 6 bases and J by 2 bases, with 13 bases between the two germline ends. This CDR3 is built from 14 residues. CDR3 DNA: TGTGCCAGCAGCCGGGTGGGGGCTCAAGAGACCCAGTACTTC. Encoded protein: CASSRVGAQETQYF.

J is TRBJ2-3 and V is TRBV12-5; D unresolved. The germline V gene has CDR1 LGHNT and CDR2 FRNRAP. The germline V and J ends were trimmed by 6 bases and 4 bases, with 8 bases remaining between them. The CDR3 consists of 12 residues. CDR3 amino acids: CASGVRADTQYF. CDR3 sequence (DNA): TGTGCTAGTGGGGTTAGGGCAGATACGCAGTATTTT.

The rearrangement joins TRBV9 to TRBJ1-1; possible D gene TRBD1, 5 bases. The CDR3 has 14 residues. The V and J ends lost 3 bases and 5 bases respectively, with 14 bases between them. Germline loops: CDR1 SGDLS, CDR2 YYNGEE. The CDR3 DNA follows: TGTGCCAGCAGCGCTAGGCAGGGAAGTACTGAAGCTTTCTTT. It translates to CASSARQGSTEAFF.

This chain joins TRBV18 and TRBJ1-1; D gene uncertain. V shed 0 bases and J shed 5 bases, with 13 bases lying between them. The CDR3 has 15 amino acids. The germline V gene encodes CDR1 KGHSH and CDR2 LQKENI. The CDR3 DNA reads as TGTGCCAGCTCACCACCGGCTGGGGTACTAACTGAAGCTTTCTTT. Its translation: CASSPPAGVLTEAFF.

The chain links TRBV6-1 to TRBJ1-5; D is undetermined. Per germline, CDR1 MNHNS and CDR2 SASEGT. The V end lost 3 bases, the J end lost 0 bases, and 9 bases lay between the germline ends. The CDR3 is 15 amino acids. The CDR3 region has the DNA TGTGCCAGCAGTGAGCCCGTTAATAGCAATCAGCCCCAGCATTTT. It is translated as CASSEPVNSNQPQHF.

This sequence joins TRBV7-2 and TRBJ1-2; D gene unclear. CDR1 is SGHTA, CDR2 FQGNSA, per germline. This CDR3 has 13 residues. V shed 0 bases and J shed 7 bases, with 9 bases lying between them. The CDR3 region has the DNA TGTGCCAGCAGCTTAGCACCGGGTGGTGGCTACACCTTC. As protein: CASSLAPGGGYTF. The variable domain in full, with the rest retrieved from reference TRBV7-2 and TRBJ1-2, is GAGVSQSPSNKVTEKGKDVELRCDPISGHTALYWYRQSLGQGLEFLIYFQGNSAPDKSGLPSDRFSAERTGGSVSTLTIQRTQQEDSAVYLCASSLAPGGGYTFGSGTRLTVV.